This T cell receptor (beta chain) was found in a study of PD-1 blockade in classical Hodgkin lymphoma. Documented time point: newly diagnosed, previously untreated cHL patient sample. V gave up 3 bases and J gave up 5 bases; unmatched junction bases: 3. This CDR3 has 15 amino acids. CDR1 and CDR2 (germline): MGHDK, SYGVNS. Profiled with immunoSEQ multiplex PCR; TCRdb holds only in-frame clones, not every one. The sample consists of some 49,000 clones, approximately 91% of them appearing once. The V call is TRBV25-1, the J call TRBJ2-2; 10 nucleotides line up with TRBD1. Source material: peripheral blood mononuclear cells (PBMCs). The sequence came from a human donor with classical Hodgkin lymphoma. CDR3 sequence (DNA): TGTGCCAGCAGTGAGGACAGGGGGAGGACCGGGGAGCTGTTTTTT. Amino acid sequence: CASSEDRGRTGELFF.